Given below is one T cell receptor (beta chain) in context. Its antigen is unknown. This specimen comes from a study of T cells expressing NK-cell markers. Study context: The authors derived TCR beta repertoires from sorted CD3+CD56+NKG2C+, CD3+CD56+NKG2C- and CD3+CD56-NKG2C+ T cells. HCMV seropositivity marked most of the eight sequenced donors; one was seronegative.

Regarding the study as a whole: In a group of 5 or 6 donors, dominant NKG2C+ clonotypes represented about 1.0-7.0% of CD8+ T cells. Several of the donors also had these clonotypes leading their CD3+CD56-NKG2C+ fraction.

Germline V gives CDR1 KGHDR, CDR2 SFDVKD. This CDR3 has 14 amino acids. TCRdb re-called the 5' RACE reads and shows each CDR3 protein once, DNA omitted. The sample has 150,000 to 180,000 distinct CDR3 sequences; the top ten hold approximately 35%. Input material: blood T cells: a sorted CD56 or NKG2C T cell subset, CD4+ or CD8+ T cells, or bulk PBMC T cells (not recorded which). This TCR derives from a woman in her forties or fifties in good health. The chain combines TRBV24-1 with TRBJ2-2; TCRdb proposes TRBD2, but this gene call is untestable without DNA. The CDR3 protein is CATSDGRNTGELFF.